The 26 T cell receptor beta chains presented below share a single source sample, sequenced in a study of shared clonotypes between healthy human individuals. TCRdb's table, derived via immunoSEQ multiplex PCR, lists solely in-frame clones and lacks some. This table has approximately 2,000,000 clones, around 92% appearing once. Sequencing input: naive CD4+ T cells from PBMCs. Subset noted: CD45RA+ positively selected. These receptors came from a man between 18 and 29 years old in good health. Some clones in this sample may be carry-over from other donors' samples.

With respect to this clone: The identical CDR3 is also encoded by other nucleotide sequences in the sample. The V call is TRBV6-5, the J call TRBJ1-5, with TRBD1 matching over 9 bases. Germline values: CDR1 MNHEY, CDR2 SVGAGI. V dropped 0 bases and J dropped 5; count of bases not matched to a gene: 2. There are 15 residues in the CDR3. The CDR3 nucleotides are TGTGCCAGCAGTTACTCGGGACAGGGCGATCAGCCCCAGCATTTT. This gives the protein CASSYSGQGDQPQHF.

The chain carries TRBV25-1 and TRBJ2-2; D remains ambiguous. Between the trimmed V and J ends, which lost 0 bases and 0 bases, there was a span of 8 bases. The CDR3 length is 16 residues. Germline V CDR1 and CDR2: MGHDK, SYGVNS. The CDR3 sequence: CASSEYRPTNTGELFF. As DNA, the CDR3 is TGTGCCAGCAGTGAATATCGGCCGACGAACACCGGGGAGCTGTTTTTT.

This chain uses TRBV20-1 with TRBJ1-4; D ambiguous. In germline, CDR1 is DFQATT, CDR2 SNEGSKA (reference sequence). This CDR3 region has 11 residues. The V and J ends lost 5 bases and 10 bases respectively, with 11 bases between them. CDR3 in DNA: TGCAGTGCTTTCTCGCTAGGAAAACTGTTTTTT. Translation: CSAFSLGKLFF.

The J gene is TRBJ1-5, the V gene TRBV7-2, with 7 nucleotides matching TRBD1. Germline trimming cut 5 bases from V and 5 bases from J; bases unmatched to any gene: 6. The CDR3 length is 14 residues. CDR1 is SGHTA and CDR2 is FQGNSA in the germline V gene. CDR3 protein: CASSVDRAYQPQHF. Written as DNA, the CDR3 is TGTGCCAGCAGCGTAGACAGGGCCTATCAGCCCCAGCATTTT.

CDR3 DNA: TGTGCCAATCAGGGCAACAATCAGCCCCAGCATTTT. Protein product: CANQGNNQPQHF. The chain carries TRBV28 and TRBJ1-5; possibly TRBD1 for D (5 bases). V shed 10 bases and J shed 3 bases, with 10 bases lying between them. Germline values: CDR1 MDHEN, CDR2 SYDVKM. The CDR3 extends over 12 amino acids.

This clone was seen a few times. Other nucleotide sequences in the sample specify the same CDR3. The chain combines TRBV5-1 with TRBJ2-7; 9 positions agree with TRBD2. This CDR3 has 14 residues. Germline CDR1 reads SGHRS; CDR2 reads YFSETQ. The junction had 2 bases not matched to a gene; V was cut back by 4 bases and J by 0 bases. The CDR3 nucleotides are TGCGCCAGCAGCCTGACTAGCGGCTCCTACGAGCAGTACTTC. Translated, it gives CASSLTSGSYEQYF.

In nucleotides, the CDR3 is TGTGCCAGCAGCTTATCTCTCCGTGGCAGGGGTTCCTACAATGAGCAGTTCTTC. Translating it yields CASSLSLRGRGSYNEQFF. This chain uses TRBV7-6 with TRBJ2-1; D might be TRBD1 (6 bases). The CDR3 has 18 amino acids. In germline, CDR1 is SGHVS, CDR2 FNYEAQ. With 2 bases removed from V and 1 base from J, the gap between germline ends came to 18 bases.

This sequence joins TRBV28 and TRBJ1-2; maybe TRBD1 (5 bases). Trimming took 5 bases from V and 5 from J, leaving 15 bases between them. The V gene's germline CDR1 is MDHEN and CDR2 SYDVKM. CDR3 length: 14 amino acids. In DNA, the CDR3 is TGTGCCAGCAGTGCACCAGGGTTGGGGTATGGCTACACCTTC. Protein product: CASSAPGLGYGYTF.

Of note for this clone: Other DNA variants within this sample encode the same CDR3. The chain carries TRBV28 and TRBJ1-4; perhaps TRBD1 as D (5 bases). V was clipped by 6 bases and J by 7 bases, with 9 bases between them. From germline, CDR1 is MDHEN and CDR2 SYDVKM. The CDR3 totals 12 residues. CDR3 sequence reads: CASRSGGEKLFF. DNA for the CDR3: TGTGCCAGCAGATCGGGGGGTGAAAAACTGTTTTTT.

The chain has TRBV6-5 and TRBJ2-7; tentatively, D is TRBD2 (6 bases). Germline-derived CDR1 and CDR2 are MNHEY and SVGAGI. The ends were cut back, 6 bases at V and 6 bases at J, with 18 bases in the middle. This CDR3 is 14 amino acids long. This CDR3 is CASRRAGLPGEQYF. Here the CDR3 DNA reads TGTGCCAGCAGGAGGGCGGGATTGCCTGGCGAGCAGTACTTC.

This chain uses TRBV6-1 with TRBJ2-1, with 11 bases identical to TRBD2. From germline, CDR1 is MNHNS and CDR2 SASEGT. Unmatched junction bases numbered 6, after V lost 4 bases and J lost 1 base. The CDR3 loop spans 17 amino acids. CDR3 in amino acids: CASSAYTSGSSYNEQFF. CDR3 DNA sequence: TGTGCCAGCAGTGCATATACTAGCGGGAGTTCCTACAATGAGCAGTTCTTC.

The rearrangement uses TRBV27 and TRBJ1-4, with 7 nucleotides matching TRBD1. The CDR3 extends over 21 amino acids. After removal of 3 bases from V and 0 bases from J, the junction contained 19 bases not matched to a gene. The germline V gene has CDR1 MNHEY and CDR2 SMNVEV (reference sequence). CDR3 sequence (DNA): TGTGCCAGCAGTTTCCGCCATACCAGGGGGAGACACAACGCAACTAATGAAAAACTGTTTTTT. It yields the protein CASSFRHTRGRHNATNEKLFF.

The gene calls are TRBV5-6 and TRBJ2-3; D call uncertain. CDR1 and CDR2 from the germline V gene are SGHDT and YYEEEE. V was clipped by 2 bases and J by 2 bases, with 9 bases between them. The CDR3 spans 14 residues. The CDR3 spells CASSFAQLTDTQYF. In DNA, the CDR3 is TGTGCCAGCAGCTTCGCGCAGCTCACAGATACGCAGTATTTT.

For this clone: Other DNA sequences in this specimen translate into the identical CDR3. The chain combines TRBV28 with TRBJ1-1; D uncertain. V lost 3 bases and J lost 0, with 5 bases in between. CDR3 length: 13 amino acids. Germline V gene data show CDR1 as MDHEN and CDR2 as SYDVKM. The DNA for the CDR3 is TGTGCCAGCAGTTTGGACCTGAACACTGAAGCTTTCTTT. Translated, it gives CASSLDLNTEAFF.

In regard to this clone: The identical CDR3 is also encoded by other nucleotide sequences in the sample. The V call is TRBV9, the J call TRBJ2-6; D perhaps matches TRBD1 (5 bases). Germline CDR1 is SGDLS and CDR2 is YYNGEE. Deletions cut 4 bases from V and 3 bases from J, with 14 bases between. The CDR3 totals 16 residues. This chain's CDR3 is CASSPRTGSGANVLTF. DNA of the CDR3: TGTGCCAGCAGCCCCCGTACAGGAAGTGGGGCCAACGTCCTGACTTTC.

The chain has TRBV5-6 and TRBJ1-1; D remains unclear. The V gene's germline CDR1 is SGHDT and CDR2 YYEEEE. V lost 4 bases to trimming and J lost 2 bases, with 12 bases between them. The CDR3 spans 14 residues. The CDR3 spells CASSQTTANTEAFF. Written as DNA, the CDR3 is TGTGCCAGCAGCCAAACCACAGCCAACACTGAAGCTTTCTTT.

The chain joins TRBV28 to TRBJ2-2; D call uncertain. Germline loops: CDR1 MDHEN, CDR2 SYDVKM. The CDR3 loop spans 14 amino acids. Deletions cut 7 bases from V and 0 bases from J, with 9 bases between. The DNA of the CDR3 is TGTGCCAGCATCAGGACGCCGAACACCGGGGAGCTGTTTTTT. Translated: CASIRTPNTGELFF.

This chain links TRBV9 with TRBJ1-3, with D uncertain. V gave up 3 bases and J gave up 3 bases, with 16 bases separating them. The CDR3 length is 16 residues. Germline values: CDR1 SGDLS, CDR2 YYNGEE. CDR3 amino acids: CASSGREGEGGNTIYF. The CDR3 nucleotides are TGTGCCAGCAGCGGGCGGGAGGGAGAAGGTGGAAACACCATATATTTT.

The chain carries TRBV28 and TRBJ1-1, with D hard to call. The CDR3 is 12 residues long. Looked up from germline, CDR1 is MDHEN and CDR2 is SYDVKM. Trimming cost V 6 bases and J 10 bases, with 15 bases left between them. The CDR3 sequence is CASSRPGRGAFF. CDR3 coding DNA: TGTGCCAGCAGCCGTCCCGGGCGCGGAGCTTTCTTT. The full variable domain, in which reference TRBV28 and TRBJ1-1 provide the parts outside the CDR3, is DVKVTQSSRYLVKRTGEKVFLECVQDMDHENMFWYRQDPGLGLRLIYFSYDVKMKEKGDIPEGYSVSREKKERFSLILESASTNQTSMYLCASSRPGRGAFFGQGTRLTVV.

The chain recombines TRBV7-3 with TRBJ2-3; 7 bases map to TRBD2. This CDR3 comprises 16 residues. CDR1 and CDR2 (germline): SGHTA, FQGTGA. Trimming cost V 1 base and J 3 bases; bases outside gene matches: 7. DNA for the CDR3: TGTGCCAGCAGCTTAATCGCGGGAGTGAATACAGATACGCAGTATTTT. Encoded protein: CASSLIAGVNTDTQYF.

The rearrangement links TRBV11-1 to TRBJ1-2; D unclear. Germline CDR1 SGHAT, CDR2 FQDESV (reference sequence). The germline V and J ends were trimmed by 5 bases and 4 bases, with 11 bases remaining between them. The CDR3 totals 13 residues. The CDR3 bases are TGTGCCAGCAGCGGAAGACGGCTCTATGGCTACACCTTC. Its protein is CASSGRRLYGYTF.

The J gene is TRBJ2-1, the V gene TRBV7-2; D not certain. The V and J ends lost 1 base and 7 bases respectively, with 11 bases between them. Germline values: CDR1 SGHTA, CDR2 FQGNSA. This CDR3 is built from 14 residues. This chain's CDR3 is CASSLVPGRNEQFF. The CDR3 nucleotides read TGTGCCAGCAGCTTAGTTCCAGGCAGGAATGAGCAGTTCTTC.

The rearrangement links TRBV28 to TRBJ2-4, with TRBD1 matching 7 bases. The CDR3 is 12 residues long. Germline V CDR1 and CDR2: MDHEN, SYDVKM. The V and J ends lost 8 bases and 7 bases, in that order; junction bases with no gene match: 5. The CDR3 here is CASGTVRNIQYF. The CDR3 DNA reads TGTGCCAGCGGGACAGTAAGGAACATTCAGTACTTC.

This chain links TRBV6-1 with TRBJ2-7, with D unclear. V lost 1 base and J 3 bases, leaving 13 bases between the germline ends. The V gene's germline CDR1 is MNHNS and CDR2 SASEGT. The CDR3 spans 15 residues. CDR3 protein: CASSEGAGLGYEQYF. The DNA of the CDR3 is TGTGCCAGCAGTGAAGGGGCAGGTCTCGGCTACGAGCAGTACTTC.

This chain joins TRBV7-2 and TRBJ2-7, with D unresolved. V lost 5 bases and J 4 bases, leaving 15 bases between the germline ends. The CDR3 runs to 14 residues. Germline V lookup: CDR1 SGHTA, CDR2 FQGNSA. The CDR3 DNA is TGTGCCAGCAGCCACAGCTCTGGGATGTACGAGCAGTACTTC. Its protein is CASSHSSGMYEQYF.

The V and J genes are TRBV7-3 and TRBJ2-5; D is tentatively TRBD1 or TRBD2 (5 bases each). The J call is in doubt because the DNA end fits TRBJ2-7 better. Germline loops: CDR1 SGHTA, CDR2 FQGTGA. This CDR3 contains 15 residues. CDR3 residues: CASSILPGTSYEQYF. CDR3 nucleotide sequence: TGTGCCAGCAGCATACTCCCCGGGACCTCCTACGAGCAGTACTTC.